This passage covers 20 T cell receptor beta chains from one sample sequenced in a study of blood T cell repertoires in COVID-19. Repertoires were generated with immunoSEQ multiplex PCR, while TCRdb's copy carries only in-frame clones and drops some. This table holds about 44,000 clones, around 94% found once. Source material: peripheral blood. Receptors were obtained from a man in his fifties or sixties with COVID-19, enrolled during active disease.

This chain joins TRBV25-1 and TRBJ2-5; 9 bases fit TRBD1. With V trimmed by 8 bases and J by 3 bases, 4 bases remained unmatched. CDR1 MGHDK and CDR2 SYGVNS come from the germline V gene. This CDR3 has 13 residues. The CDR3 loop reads CASSGQGEETQYF. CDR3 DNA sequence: TGTGCCAGCTCGGGACAGGGTGAAGAGACCCAGTACTTC. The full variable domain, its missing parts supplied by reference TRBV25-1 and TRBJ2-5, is EADIYQTPRYLVIGTGKKITLECSQTMGHDKMYWYQQDPGMELHLIHYSYGVNSTEKGDLSSESTVSRIRTEHFPLTLESARPSHTSQYLCASSGQGEETQYFGPGTRLLVL.

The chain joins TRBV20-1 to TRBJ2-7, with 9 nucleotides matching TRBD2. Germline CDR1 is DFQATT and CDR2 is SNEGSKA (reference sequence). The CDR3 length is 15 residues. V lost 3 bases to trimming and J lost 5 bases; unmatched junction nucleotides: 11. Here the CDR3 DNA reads TGCAGTGCTAGTTACCTTAGCGGGAGTATAGACGAGCAGTACTTC. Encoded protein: CSASYLSGSIDEQYF.

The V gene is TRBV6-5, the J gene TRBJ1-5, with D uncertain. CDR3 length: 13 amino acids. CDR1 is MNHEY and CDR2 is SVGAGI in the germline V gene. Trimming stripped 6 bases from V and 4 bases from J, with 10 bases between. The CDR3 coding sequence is TGTGCCAGCAGGGTGACTGATAATCAGCCCCAGCATTTT. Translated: CASRVTDNQPQHF.

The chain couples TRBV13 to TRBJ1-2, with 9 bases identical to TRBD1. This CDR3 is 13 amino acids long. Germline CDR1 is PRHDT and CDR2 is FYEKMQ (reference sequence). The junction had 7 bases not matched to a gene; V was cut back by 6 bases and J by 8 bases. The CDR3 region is CASSTGTGNGYTF. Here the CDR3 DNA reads TGTGCCAGCAGTACCGGGACAGGGAACGGCTACACCTTC.

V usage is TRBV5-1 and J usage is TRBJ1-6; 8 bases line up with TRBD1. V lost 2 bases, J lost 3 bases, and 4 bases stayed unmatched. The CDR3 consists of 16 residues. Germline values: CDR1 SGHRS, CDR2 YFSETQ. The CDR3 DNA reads TGCGCCAGCAGCTTCCAAGGACAGGGCTATAATTCACCCCTCCACTTT. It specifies CASSFQGQGYNSPLHF.

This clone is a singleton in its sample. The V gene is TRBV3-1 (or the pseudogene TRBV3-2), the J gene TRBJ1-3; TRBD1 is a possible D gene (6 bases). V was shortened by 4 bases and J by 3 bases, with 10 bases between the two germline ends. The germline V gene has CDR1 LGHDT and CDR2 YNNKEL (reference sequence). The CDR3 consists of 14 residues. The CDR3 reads CASSPRTDGNTIYF. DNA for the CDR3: TGTGCCAGCAGCCCGCGGACAGATGGAAACACCATATATTTT.

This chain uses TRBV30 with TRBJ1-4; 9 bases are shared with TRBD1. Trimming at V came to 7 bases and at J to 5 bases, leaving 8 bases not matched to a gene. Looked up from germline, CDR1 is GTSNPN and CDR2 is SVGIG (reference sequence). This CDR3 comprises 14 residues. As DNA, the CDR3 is TGTGCCTTCGCATCCGGGACAGGGAATGAAAAACTGTTTTTT. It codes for CAFASGTGNEKLFF.

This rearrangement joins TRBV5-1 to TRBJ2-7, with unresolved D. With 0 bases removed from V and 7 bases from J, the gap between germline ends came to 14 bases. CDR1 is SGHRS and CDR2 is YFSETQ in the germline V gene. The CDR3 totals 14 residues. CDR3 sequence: CASSLVAPPREQYF. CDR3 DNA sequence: TGCGCCAGCAGCTTGGTCGCCCCTCCGCGGGAGCAGTACTTC.

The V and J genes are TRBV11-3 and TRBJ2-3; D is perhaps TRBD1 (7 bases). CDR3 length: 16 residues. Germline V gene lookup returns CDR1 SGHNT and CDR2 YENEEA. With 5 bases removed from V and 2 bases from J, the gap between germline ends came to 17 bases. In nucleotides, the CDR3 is TGTGCCAGCAGCCACCGGGGGACAGCGCACACAGATACGCAGTATTTT. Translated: CASSHRGTAHTDTQYF.

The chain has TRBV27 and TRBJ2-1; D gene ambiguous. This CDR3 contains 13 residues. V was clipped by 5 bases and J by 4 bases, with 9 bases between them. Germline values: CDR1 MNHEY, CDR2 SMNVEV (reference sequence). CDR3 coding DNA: TGTGCCAGCAGTCAGCGACCTTACAATGAGCAGTTCTTC. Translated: CASSQRPYNEQFF.

The CDR3 region is CASSYRDRDAMQFF. The CDR3 DNA reads TGTGCCAGCAGTTACAGGGACAGGGATGCGATGCAGTTCTTC. The J gene is TRBJ2-1, the V gene TRBV6-5, with 9 positions matching TRBD1. Germline values: CDR1 MNHEY, CDR2 SVGAGI. The CDR3 spans 14 residues. Germline trimming cut 2 bases from V and 12 bases from J; bases unmatched to any gene: 8.

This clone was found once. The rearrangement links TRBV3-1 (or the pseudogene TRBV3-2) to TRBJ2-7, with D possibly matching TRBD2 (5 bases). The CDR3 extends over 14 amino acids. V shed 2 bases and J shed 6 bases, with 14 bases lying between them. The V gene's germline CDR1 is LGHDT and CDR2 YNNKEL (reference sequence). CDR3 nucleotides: TGTGCCAGCAGCCAATGGGAGTCTACCGGCGAGCAGTACTTC. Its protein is CASSQWESTGEQYF.

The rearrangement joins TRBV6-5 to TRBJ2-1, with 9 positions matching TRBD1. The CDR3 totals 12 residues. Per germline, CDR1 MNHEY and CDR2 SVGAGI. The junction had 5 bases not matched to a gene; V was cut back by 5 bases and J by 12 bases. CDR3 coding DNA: TGTGCCAGCAGTCGTGGACAGGGGAGGCAGTTCTTC. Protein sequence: CASSRGQGRQFF.

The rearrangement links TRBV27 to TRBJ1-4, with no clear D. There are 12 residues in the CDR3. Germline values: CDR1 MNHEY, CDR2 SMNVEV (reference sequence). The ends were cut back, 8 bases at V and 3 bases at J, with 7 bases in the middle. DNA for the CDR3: TGTGCCAGCCCCCTAGCTAATGAAAAACTGTTTTTT. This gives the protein CASPLANEKLFF.

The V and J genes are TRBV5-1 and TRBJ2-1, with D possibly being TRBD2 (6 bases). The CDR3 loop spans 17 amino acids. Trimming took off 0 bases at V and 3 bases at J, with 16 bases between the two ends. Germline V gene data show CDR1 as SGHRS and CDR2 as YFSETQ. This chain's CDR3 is CASSLEMGLQYYNEQFF. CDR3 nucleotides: TGCGCCAGCAGCTTGGAAATGGGACTGCAATACTACAATGAGCAGTTCTTC.

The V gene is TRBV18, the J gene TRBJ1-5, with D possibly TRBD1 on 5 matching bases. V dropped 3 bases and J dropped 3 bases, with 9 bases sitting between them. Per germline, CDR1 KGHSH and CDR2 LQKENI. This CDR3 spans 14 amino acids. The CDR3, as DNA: TGTGCCAGCTCACCCCAGGGCAACAATCAGCCCCAGCATTTT. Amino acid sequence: CASSPQGNNQPQHF.

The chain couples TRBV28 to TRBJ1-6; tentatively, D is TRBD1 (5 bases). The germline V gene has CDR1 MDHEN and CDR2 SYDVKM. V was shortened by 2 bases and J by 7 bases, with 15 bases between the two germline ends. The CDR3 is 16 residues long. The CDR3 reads CASSLDSTSWNSPLHF. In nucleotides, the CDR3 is TGTGCCAGCAGTTTAGACAGCACCAGTTGGAATTCACCCCTCCACTTT.

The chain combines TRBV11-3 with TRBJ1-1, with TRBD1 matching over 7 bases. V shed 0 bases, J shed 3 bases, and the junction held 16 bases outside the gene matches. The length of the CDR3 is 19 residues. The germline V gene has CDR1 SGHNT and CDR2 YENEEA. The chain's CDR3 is CASSLDIGFGDRADTEAFF. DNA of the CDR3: TGTGCCAGCAGCTTAGATATTGGGTTTGGTGACAGGGCTGACACTGAAGCTTTCTTT.

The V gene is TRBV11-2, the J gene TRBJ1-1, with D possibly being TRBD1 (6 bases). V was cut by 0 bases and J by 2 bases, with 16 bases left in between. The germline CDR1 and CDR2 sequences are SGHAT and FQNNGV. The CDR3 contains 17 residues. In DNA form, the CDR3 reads TGTGCCAGCAGCTTAGAGGGGGCGGGGGCGTCAAACACTGAAGCTTTCTTT. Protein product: CASSLEGAGASNTEAFF.

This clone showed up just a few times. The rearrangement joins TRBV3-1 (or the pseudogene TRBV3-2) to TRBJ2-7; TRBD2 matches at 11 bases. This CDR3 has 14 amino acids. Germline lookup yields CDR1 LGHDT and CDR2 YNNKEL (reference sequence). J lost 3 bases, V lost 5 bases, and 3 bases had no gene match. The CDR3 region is CASSYGTSGYEQYF. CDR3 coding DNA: TGTGCCAGCAGCTACGGGACTAGCGGCTACGAGCAGTACTTC.